These T cell receptor beta chains were read from a single sample in a study of T cells in Graves' hyperthyroidism and ophthalmopathy. TCRdb itself ran the multiplex PCR reads through MiXCR, one entry per CDR3 protein. Altogether under 350,000 distinct CDR3 sequences are present, roughly an eighth being singletons, with the ten largest covering roughly 8.2%. The source material was blood. The receptors shown here come from a woman aged 35 to 49 with Graves' hyperthyroidism. Both conserved end residues are part of each CDR3. A D gene is named only where the DNA matches it firmly. Only part of the rows carry a size: once, few, many, or a class if the clone is expanded.

cdr3_nt: TGTGCCAGCAGCCACGAAGCCAGGACGGCAGGCAGGGCGTACTTC
cdr3_aa: CASSHEARTAGRAYF
clone_size: NA
v_call: TRBV7-2
cdr3_length: 15
d_call: NA
j_call: TRBJ2-5

cdr3_nt: TGTGCCAGCATCCTAACAGGGGATTTCCCTCAAGAGACCCAGTACTTC
cdr3_aa: CASILTGDFPQETQYF
clone_size: many
v_call: TRBV5-6
cdr3_length: 16
d_call: TRBD1
j_call: TRBJ2-5

cdr3_nt: TGCGCCAGCAGCCCAGGTGGGATGGGGGGTCAAGAGACCCAGTACTTC
cdr3_aa: CASSPGGMGGQETQYF
clone_size: many
v_call: TRBV4-1
cdr3_length: 16
d_call: NA
j_call: TRBJ2-5

cdr3_nt: TGTGCCAGCAGCTTAATGGGCACCTCCTACGAGCAGTACTTC
cdr3_aa: CASSLMGTSYEQYF
clone_size: many
v_call: TRBV7-8
cdr3_length: 14
d_call: NA
j_call: TRBJ2-7

cdr3_nt: TGTGCCAGCAGTTTATCGGCTAGCGGGAGTACAGATACGCAGTATTTT
cdr3_aa: CASSLSASGSTDTQYF
clone_size: many
v_call: TRBV27
cdr3_length: 16
d_call: TRBD2
j_call: TRBJ2-3

cdr3_nt: TGTGCCAGCAGCGTAGGGACAGGGGAGGCCTACGAGCAGTACTTC
cdr3_aa: CASSVGTGEAYEQYF
clone_size: NA
v_call: TRBV9
cdr3_length: 15
d_call: TRBD1
j_call: TRBJ2-7

cdr3_nt: TGTGCCAGCAACCCCGGCTCCGAAGGGGGCACCTCTGGGGCCAACGTCCTGACTTTC
cdr3_aa: CASNPGSEGGTSGANVLTF
clone_size: NA
v_call: TRBV6-2/TRBV6-3
cdr3_length: 19
d_call: TRBD1
j_call: TRBJ2-6

cdr3_nt: TGTGCCAGCAGCTTGGCCGTAGCGGGAAGTAATAGGAATGAGCAGTTCTTC
cdr3_aa: CASSLAVAGSNRNEQFF
clone_size: few
v_call: TRBV5-8
cdr3_length: 17
d_call: TRBD2
j_call: TRBJ2-1

cdr3_nt: TGTGCCAGCAGTACTAGGACATCCCGGGAAGAAAAACTGTTTTTT
cdr3_aa: CASSTRTSREEKLFF
clone_size: many
v_call: TRBV2
cdr3_length: 15
d_call: NA
j_call: TRBJ1-4

cdr3_nt: TGTGCCAGCACCTTACATCCTAGCGGGAGCTACGAGCAGTACTTC
cdr3_aa: CASTLHPSGSYEQYF
clone_size: many
v_call: TRBV6-1
cdr3_length: 15
d_call: TRBD2
j_call: TRBJ2-7

cdr3_nt: TGTGCCAGCAGTTTTGGGCCAGCCGACTATGGCTACACCTTC
cdr3_aa: CASSFGPADYGYTF
clone_size: NA
v_call: TRBV12-3/TRBV12-4
cdr3_length: 14
d_call: NA
j_call: TRBJ1-2

cdr3_nt: TGTGCCAGTAGTATGAGGACTAGCGGCTCTGGGGCCAACGTCCTGACTTTC
cdr3_aa: CASSMRTSGSGANVLTF
clone_size: few
v_call: TRBV19
cdr3_length: 17
d_call: TRBD2
j_call: TRBJ2-6

cdr3_nt: TGCAGCGTTGTGGGCAGGCTGAACACTGAAGCTTTCTTT
cdr3_aa: CSVVGRLNTEAFF
clone_size: few
v_call: TRBV29-1
cdr3_length: 13
d_call: NA
j_call: TRBJ1-1

cdr3_nt: TGTGCCAGCAGGAAGGGGGGACAGGGGATGCTGTACTTC
cdr3_aa: CASRKGGQGMLYF
clone_size: few
v_call: TRBV2
cdr3_length: 13
d_call: TRBD1
j_call: TRBJ2-7

cdr3_nt: TGTGCCATCAGCCAGGGAAACACTGAAGCTTTCTTT
cdr3_aa: CAISQGNTEAFF
clone_size: many
v_call: TRBV10-3
cdr3_length: 12
d_call: NA
j_call: TRBJ1-1

cdr3_nt: TGTGCCAGCAGTCTAGGCTTCAACTCTGGAAACACCATATATTTT
cdr3_aa: CASSLGFNSGNTIYF
clone_size: few
v_call: TRBV2
cdr3_length: 15
d_call: NA
j_call: TRBJ1-3

cdr3_nt: TGCGCCAGCAGCCCACAGCATCAGGGCTCTAATGAAAAACTGTTTTTT
cdr3_aa: CASSPQHQGSNEKLFF
clone_size: many
v_call: TRBV5-1
cdr3_length: 16
d_call: NA
j_call: TRBJ1-4

cdr3_nt: TGTGCCAGTAGTATAGGGTACTCCGATGCGCAGTATTTT
cdr3_aa: CASSIGYSDAQYF
clone_size: few
v_call: TRBV19
cdr3_length: 13
d_call: NA
j_call: TRBJ2-3

cdr3_nt: TGTGCCAGCAGCCCTCGCCGCTACAATGAGCAGTTCTTC
cdr3_aa: CASSPRRYNEQFF
clone_size: NA
v_call: TRBV14
cdr3_length: 13
d_call: NA
j_call: TRBJ2-1

cdr3_nt: TGTGCCAGCAGCCAAGCCACTACAGGGGATGGCTACACCTTC
cdr3_aa: CASSQATTGDGYTF
clone_size: many
v_call: TRBV3-1
cdr3_length: 14
d_call: TRBD1
j_call: TRBJ1-2

cdr3_nt: TGTGCCAGCAAGGGACAAGGCAATTCACCCCTCCACTTT
cdr3_aa: CASKGQGNSPLHF
clone_size: few
v_call: TRBV3-1
cdr3_length: 13
d_call: NA
j_call: TRBJ1-6

cdr3_nt: TGTGCCAGCAGCGCTGGGATGGGAGACACTGAAGCTTTCTTT
cdr3_aa: CASSAGMGDTEAFF
clone_size: many
v_call: TRBV9
cdr3_length: 14
d_call: NA
j_call: TRBJ1-1

cdr3_nt: TGTGCCGCCACCGACTCGGGGGCCCTCAATGAGCAGTTCTTC
cdr3_aa: CAATDSGALNEQFF
clone_size: NA
v_call: TRBV6-1
cdr3_length: 14
d_call: NA
j_call: TRBJ2-1

cdr3_nt: TGTGCCAGCAGCGTCGGGACTAGCGGTACCTACGAGCAGTACTTC
cdr3_aa: CASSVGTSGTYEQYF
clone_size: many
v_call: TRBV9
cdr3_length: 15
d_call: TRBD2
j_call: TRBJ2-7

cdr3_nt: TGTGCCAGCAGCTTAGGTCTCTCGGGAAATGAGCAGTTCTTC
cdr3_aa: CASSLGLSGNEQFF
clone_size: many
v_call: TRBV7-9
cdr3_length: 14
d_call: NA
j_call: TRBJ2-1

cdr3_nt: TGTGCCAGCAGTTTGTACTCCGGTGGAGATACGCAGTATTTT
cdr3_aa: CASSLYSGGDTQYF
clone_size: many
v_call: TRBV12-3/TRBV12-4
cdr3_length: 14
d_call: NA
j_call: TRBJ2-3

cdr3_nt: TGTGCCAGCAGCTATATTCCGGGACAGATTACCTACAATGAGCAGTTCTTC
cdr3_aa: CASSYIPGQITYNEQFF
clone_size: NA
v_call: TRBV5-6
cdr3_length: 17
d_call: TRBD1
j_call: TRBJ2-1

cdr3_nt: TGTGCCAGCAGCCCCTCGAGCGGGAGTGCGGAATATTTT
cdr3_aa: CASSPSSGSAEYF
clone_size: NA
v_call: TRBV5-6
cdr3_length: 13
d_call: NA
j_call: TRBJ1-3

cdr3_nt: TGTGCCACCAGCGCCACCGGAAGCTACACCGGGGAGCTGTTTTTT
cdr3_aa: CATSATGSYTGELFF
clone_size: many
v_call: TRBV15
cdr3_length: 15
d_call: NA
j_call: TRBJ2-2

cdr3_nt: TGTGCCATCAGTGAAGACACCCCGGGCACCGGGGAGCTGTTTTTT
cdr3_aa: CAISEDTPGTGELFF
clone_size: few
v_call: TRBV10-3
cdr3_length: 15
d_call: NA
j_call: TRBJ2-2

cdr3_nt: TGTGCCAGCAGCCGGGCGAGTGAGCAGTTCTTC
cdr3_aa: CASSRASEQFF
clone_size: many
v_call: TRBV3-1
cdr3_length: 11
d_call: NA
j_call: TRBJ2-1

cdr3_nt: TGCAGTGCTATGTACAGCGGGAGCTATGAGCAGTTCTTC
cdr3_aa: CSAMYSGSYEQFF
clone_size: many
v_call: TRBV20-1
cdr3_length: 13
d_call: TRBD2
j_call: TRBJ2-1

cdr3_nt: TGTGCCAGCAGCTTAGAGCTGGAGACCCAGTACTTC
cdr3_aa: CASSLELETQYF
clone_size: NA
v_call: TRBV7-9
cdr3_length: 12
d_call: NA
j_call: TRBJ2-5

cdr3_nt: TGCAGTGCTTACTTAGGACTAGCGGGAGGGCCGGTTGAGACCCAGTACTTC
cdr3_aa: CSAYLGLAGGPVETQYF
clone_size: NA
v_call: TRBV20-1
cdr3_length: 17
d_call: TRBD2
j_call: TRBJ2-5

cdr3_nt: TGTGCCAGCAGCGGAGCGGGAGGCGGGGAGCTGTTTTTT
cdr3_aa: CASSGAGGGELFF
clone_size: NA
v_call: TRBV5-6
cdr3_length: 13
d_call: TRBD2
j_call: TRBJ2-2

cdr3_nt: TGTGCCAGCAGCTCCGAGGGGGTTCCCTCTGGAAACACCATATATTTT
cdr3_aa: CASSSEGVPSGNTIYF
clone_size: NA
v_call: TRBV6-1
cdr3_length: 16
d_call: NA
j_call: TRBJ1-3

cdr3_nt: TGCAGTGCTAGTCGAGCCCAGACTGAGCAGTTCTTC
cdr3_aa: CSASRAQTEQFF
clone_size: many
v_call: TRBV20-1
cdr3_length: 12
d_call: NA
j_call: TRBJ2-1

cdr3_nt: TGTGCCAGCAGCCAAGTAAAAGGAGAGCAGTACTTC
cdr3_aa: CASSQVKGEQYF
clone_size: many
v_call: TRBV3-1
cdr3_length: 12
d_call: NA
j_call: TRBJ2-7

cdr3_nt: TGCGCCAGCAGCCAACTCGTCGGAAACACCATATATTTT
cdr3_aa: CASSQLVGNTIYF
clone_size: NA
v_call: TRBV4-1
cdr3_length: 13
d_call: NA
j_call: TRBJ1-3

cdr3_nt: TGCAGTGCTAGAGCATCGGGGACCAGCTGGACCTACTCCTACGAGCAGTACTTC
cdr3_aa: CSARASGTSWTYSYEQYF
clone_size: many
v_call: TRBV20-1
cdr3_length: 18
d_call: NA
j_call: TRBJ2-7

cdr3_nt: TGTGCCAGCAGCCCGGGACAGGGGCACACCATATATTTT
cdr3_aa: CASSPGQGHTIYF
clone_size: many
v_call: TRBV3-1
cdr3_length: 13
d_call: TRBD1
j_call: TRBJ1-3

cdr3_nt: TGTGCCAGCAGCTTTTCGGGGGACACCGGGGAGCTGTTTTTT
cdr3_aa: CASSFSGDTGELFF
clone_size: many
v_call: TRBV11-2
cdr3_length: 14
d_call: NA
j_call: TRBJ2-2

cdr3_nt: TGTGCCAGCAGCCCAAGCAAGGGACAGCACTATGGCTACACCTTC
cdr3_aa: CASSPSKGQHYGYTF
clone_size: many
v_call: TRBV3-1
cdr3_length: 15
d_call: TRBD1
j_call: TRBJ1-2

cdr3_nt: TGTGCCAGCAGCTTGTATTCTGGAAACACCATATATTTT
cdr3_aa: CASSLYSGNTIYF
clone_size: NA
v_call: TRBV5-4
cdr3_length: 13
d_call: NA
j_call: TRBJ1-3

cdr3_nt: TGTGCCATCAGTTCCGGGACAGGGAATGAAAAACTGTTTTTT
cdr3_aa: CAISSGTGNEKLFF
clone_size: few
v_call: TRBV10-3
cdr3_length: 14
d_call: TRBD1
j_call: TRBJ1-4

cdr3_nt: TGTGCCAGCAGGGAGGGGGGATCCTACAATGAGCAGTTCTTC
cdr3_aa: CASREGGSYNEQFF
clone_size: many
v_call: TRBV6-1
cdr3_length: 14
d_call: NA
j_call: TRBJ2-1

cdr3_nt: TGCAGTGCTACCTATAGGGTCCAAGAGACCCAGTACTTC
cdr3_aa: CSATYRVQETQYF
clone_size: many
v_call: TRBV20-1
cdr3_length: 13
d_call: NA
j_call: TRBJ2-5

cdr3_nt: TGCGCCAGCAGCTTGGAGTCGACAGGCTCCTACAATGAGCAGTTCTTC
cdr3_aa: CASSLESTGSYNEQFF
clone_size: once
v_call: TRBV5-1
cdr3_length: 16
d_call: NA
j_call: TRBJ2-1

cdr3_nt: TGTGCCAGCAGCCCGCCCGGGGGCACCGGGGAGCTGTTTTTT
cdr3_aa: CASSPPGGTGELFF
clone_size: many
v_call: TRBV7-9
cdr3_length: 14
d_call: NA
j_call: TRBJ2-2

cdr3_nt: TGTGCCAGCAACCAGGGGATGGGACAGCCCCAGCATTTT
cdr3_aa: CASNQGMGQPQHF
clone_size: NA
v_call: TRBV9
cdr3_length: 13
d_call: NA
j_call: TRBJ1-5

cdr3_nt: TGTGCCAGCAGCTTCATACGGGACCAACGAGATGAGCAGTTCTTC
cdr3_aa: CASSFIRDQRDEQFF
clone_size: many
v_call: TRBV7-6
cdr3_length: 15
d_call: NA
j_call: TRBJ2-1

cdr3_nt: TGTGCCAGTAGTTCAGGGGCTGGGGGCAATCAGCCCCAGCATTTT
cdr3_aa: CASSSGAGGNQPQHF
clone_size: NA
v_call: TRBV19
cdr3_length: 15
d_call: NA
j_call: TRBJ1-5

cdr3_nt: TGTGCCAGCAGTTACAGTAGCGTCGTCAATGAGCAGTTCTTC
cdr3_aa: CASSYSSVVNEQFF
clone_size: NA
v_call: TRBV6-2/TRBV6-3
cdr3_length: 14
d_call: NA
j_call: TRBJ2-1

cdr3_nt: TGTGCCACGACGGCGGGGGCCAACACTGAAGCTTTCTTT
cdr3_aa: CATTAGANTEAFF
clone_size: many
v_call: TRBV10-3
cdr3_length: 13
d_call: NA
j_call: TRBJ1-1